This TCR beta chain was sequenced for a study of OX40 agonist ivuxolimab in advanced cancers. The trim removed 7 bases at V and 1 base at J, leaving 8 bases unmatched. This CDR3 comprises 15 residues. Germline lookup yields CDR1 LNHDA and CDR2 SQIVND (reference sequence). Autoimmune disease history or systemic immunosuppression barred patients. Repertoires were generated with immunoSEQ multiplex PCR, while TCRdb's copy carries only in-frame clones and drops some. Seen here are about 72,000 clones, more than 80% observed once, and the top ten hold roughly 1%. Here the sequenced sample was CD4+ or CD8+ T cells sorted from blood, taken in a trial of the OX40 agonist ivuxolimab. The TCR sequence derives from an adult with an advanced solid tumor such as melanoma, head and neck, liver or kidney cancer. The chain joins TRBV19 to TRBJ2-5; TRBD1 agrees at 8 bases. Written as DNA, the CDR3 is TGTGCCAGTAAACAGGGGGACCCCACCCAAGAGACCCAGTACTTC. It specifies CASKQGDPTQETQYF.